The 29 T cell receptor beta chains presented below share a single source sample, sequenced in a study of blood T cell repertoires in COVID-19 (dated by TCRdb to about 2020). Library prep was done by the immunoSEQ multiplex PCR assay. The table was pulled from immuneACCESS by TCRdb, which kept in-frame rearrangements only. Such tables lose some clones; where checked, under half of the loss comes from unresolved V genes, and the rest has no known cause. This sample is represented by hundreds of thousands of clones; approximately 85% of them were singletons. The top ten constitute 10% to 15% of the sample. Sequenced input: peripheral blood. All receptors come from a human donor in a cohort sampled during active COVID-19.

The V and J genes are TRBV18 and TRBJ2-5; 9 nucleotides agree with TRBD2. Germline-derived CDR1 and CDR2 are KGHSH and LQKENI. With V trimmed by 0 bases and J by 5 bases, 4 bases remained unmatched. The CDR3 has 15 residues. As DNA, the CDR3 is TGTGCCAGCTCACCACCGGGGACTAGCCCGGAGACCCAGTACTTC. It yields the protein CASSPPGTSPETQYF.

The rearrangement links TRBV5-1 to TRBJ2-1, with TRBD2 matching over 9 bases. Germline V CDR1 and CDR2: SGHRS, YFSETQ. The junction had 5 bases not matched to a gene; V was cut back by 3 bases and J by 10 bases. The CDR3 consists of 13 residues. CDR3: CASSSTSGVEQFF. The CDR3 coding sequence is TGCGCCAGCAGCTCGACTAGCGGAGTAGAGCAGTTCTTC. The full variable domain, its missing parts supplied by reference TRBV5-1 and TRBJ2-1, is KAGVTQTPRYLIKTRGQQVTLSCSPISGHRSVSWYQQTPGQGLQFLFEYFSETQRNKGNFPGRFSGRQFSNSRSEMNVSTLELGDSALYLCASSSTSGVEQFFGPGTRLTVL.

The rearrangement joins TRBV7-2 to TRBJ1-6, with D perhaps matching TRBD1 (5 bases). CDR3 length equals 15 residues. Germline V CDR1 and CDR2: SGHTA, FQGNSA. V was clipped by 1 base and J by 9 bases, with 13 bases between them. CDR3 loop: CASSLVQGVASPLHF. CDR3 in DNA: TGTGCCAGCAGCTTAGTTCAAGGGGTAGCTTCACCCCTCCACTTT.

This clone has just one count. This chain uses TRBV7-2 with TRBJ1-5; D not certain. CDR1 is SGHTA and CDR2 is FQGNSA in the germline V gene. The CDR3 totals 15 residues. V shed 1 base and J shed 6 bases, with 13 bases lying between them. DNA for the CDR3: TGTGCCAGCAGCTTAGACCTAGGCTCGGGTCAGCCCCAGCATTTT. It yields the protein CASSLDLGSGQPQHF.

V and J are TRBV2 and TRBJ2-5; 10 positions agree with TRBD2. J was trimmed by 5 bases and V by 10 bases; bases with no gene match: 4. There are 12 residues in the CDR3. CDR1 is SNHLY, CDR2 FYNNEI, per germline. CDR3 protein: CANKRGGETQYF. CDR3 bases: TGTGCCAACAAGCGGGGGGGGGAGACCCAGTACTTC.

In this sample, this clone turned up a few times. V and J are TRBV5-1 and TRBJ1-6, with D maybe TRBD1 (5 bases). CDR3 length: 15 amino acids. V lost 4 bases to trimming and J lost 5 bases, with 13 bases between them. The germline gives CDR1 SGHRS, CDR2 YFSETQ. The CDR3 nucleotides read TGCGCCAGCAGCCTAACAGGAGCGAATAATTCACCCCTCCACTTT. Its protein is CASSLTGANNSPLHF.

The chain couples TRBV19 to TRBJ1-2; no definite D call. Trimming took 6 bases from V and 5 from J, leaving 13 bases between them. This CDR3 has 13 residues. The germline CDR1 and CDR2 sequences are LNHDA and SQIVND (reference sequence). DNA of the CDR3: TGTGCCAGTAGAACGGGTTTCGCGTATGGCTACACCTTC. Protein: CASRTGFAYGYTF. The entire variable domain, with the rest obtained from reference TRBV19 and TRBJ1-2, is as follows: DGGITQSPKYLFRKEGQNVTLSCEQNLNHDAMYWYRQDPGQGLRLIYYSQIVNDFQKGDIAEGYSVSREKKESFPLTVTSAQKNPTAFYLCASRTGFAYGYTFGSGTRLTVV.

This chain uses TRBV20-1 with TRBJ1-1, with a weak D call TRBD1 (6 bases). The CDR3 runs 11 residues. The V gene's germline CDR1 is DFQATT and CDR2 SNEGSKA (reference sequence). V gave up 4 bases and J gave up 5 bases, with 8 bases separating them. The CDR3 sequence: CSANRGTEAFF. DNA of the CDR3: TGCAGTGCTAATAGGGGGACTGAAGCTTTCTTT.

This chain connects TRBV9 to TRBJ1-4; no clear D gene. Germline values: CDR1 SGDLS, CDR2 YYNGEE. The CDR3 spans 13 residues. The V end lost 4 bases, the J end lost 8 bases, and 12 bases lay between the germline ends. CDR3 coding DNA: TGTGCCAGCAGCCCCGGAGGAGCGGAAAAACTGTTTTTT. Encoded protein: CASSPGGAEKLFF.

This chain links TRBV3-1 (or the pseudogene TRBV3-2) with TRBJ2-7, with D possibly being TRBD2 (6 bases). The V end lost 8 bases, the J end lost 6 bases, and 14 bases lay between the germline ends. Germline-derived CDR1 and CDR2 are LGHDT and YNNKEL (reference sequence). The length of the CDR3 is 12 residues. The CDR3 DNA follows: TGTGCCAGCTGTGGGGATAGCGGCGAGCAGTACTTC. As protein: CASCGDSGEQYF.

The V and J genes are TRBV7-9 and TRBJ2-1; D gene unclear. CDR1 is SEHNR and CDR2 is FQNEAQ in the germline V gene (reference sequence). V was pared by 2 bases and J by 6 bases, with 14 bases between. The CDR3 is 15 residues long. The CDR3 DNA reads TGTGCCAGCAGCTTACAAGCCCCCCTCGGCAATGAGCAGTTCTTC. Its protein product is CASSLQAPLGNEQFF.

Only one count was recorded for this clone. V usage is TRBV2 and J usage is TRBJ2-7, with D uncertain. V was trimmed by 0 bases and J by 7 bases, leaving 4 bases between them. The CDR3 has 11 amino acids. CDR1 and CDR2 from the germline V gene are SNHLY and FYNNEI. The CDR3 DNA follows: TGTGCCAGCAGTGAAGCTGTAGAGCAGTACTTC. Encoded protein: CASSEAVEQYF.

V is TRBV20-1 and J is TRBJ1-5; D might be TRBD1 (5 bases). This CDR3 has 11 residues. Per germline, CDR1 DFQATT and CDR2 SNEGSKA (reference sequence). CDR3 bases: TGCAGGGCGCACTATGGGGCGGCCCAGCATTTT. It yields the protein CRAHYGAAQHF.

V gene TRBV23-1 combines with J gene TRBJ2-5; possibly TRBD1 for D (6 bases). TRBV23-1 counts as an open reading frame of uncertain function. Trimming shortened V by 2 bases and J by 2 bases, and 15 bases separated the two germline ends. The CDR3 runs 16 residues. CDR3 sequence (DNA): TGCGCCAGCAGTCAAGAGGGGGAAAGCGAACAAGAGACCCAGTACTTC. Protein product: CASSQEGESEQETQYF.

This clone was seen a handful of times. The gene calls are TRBV11-2 and TRBJ2-7; 9 bases agree with TRBD1. Germline V lookup: CDR1 SGHAT, CDR2 FQNNGV. V gave up 3 bases and J gave up 6 bases; unmatched junction bases: 6. CDR3 length equals 14 residues. The CDR3 DNA follows: TGTGCCAGCAGCTTTACGGGACAGGGAGCCGAGCAGTACTTC. Its translation is CASSFTGQGAEQYF.

V and J are TRBV4-3 and TRBJ2-3; D not certain. Germline lookup yields CDR1 LGHNA and CDR2 YSLEER. Trimming removed 0 bases from V and 2 bases from J, with 6 bases in between. The CDR3 loop spans 14 amino acids. CDR3 in amino acids: CASSQDSTTDTQYF. The CDR3 DNA sequence: TGCGCCAGCAGCCAAGATAGCACCACAGATACGCAGTATTTT.

DNA of the CDR3: TGTGCCAGCAGCCAAAAGGGGGGGAGAGAAGAGACCCAGTACTTC. Protein sequence: CASSQKGGREETQYF. The J gene is TRBJ2-5, the V gene TRBV3-1 (or the pseudogene TRBV3-2), with D possibly matching TRBD2 (7 bases). Germline lookup yields CDR1 LGHDT and CDR2 YNNKEL (reference sequence). The V end was cut by 2 bases, the J end by 3 bases, with 13 bases between. The CDR3 is made up of 15 amino acids.

This chain joins TRBV20-1 and TRBJ2-6, with D unresolved. This CDR3 spans 10 amino acids. V gave up 6 bases and J gave up 7 bases, with 4 bases separating them. Germline V gene sequence: CDR1 DFQATT, CDR2 SNEGSKA (reference sequence). Here the CDR3 DNA reads TGCAGTGCCCTTGCCAACGTCCTGACTTTC. Its protein product is CSALANVLTF.

The chain links TRBV9 to TRBJ1-6, with 11 nucleotides matching TRBD1. Trimming cost V 3 bases and J 8 bases; bases outside gene matches: 4. The CDR3 covers 15 residues. Germline V CDR1 and CDR2: SGDLS, YYNGEE. Written as DNA, the CDR3 is TGTGCCAGCAGCGAGGGACAGGGGGGATATTCACCCCTCCACTTT. It is translated as CASSEGQGGYSPLHF.

This clone was recorded a few times. The chain links TRBV3-1 (or the pseudogene TRBV3-2) to TRBJ1-1, with no clear D. The CDR3 is 14 residues long. Germline V gene sequence: CDR1 LGHDT, CDR2 YNNKEL (reference sequence). V lost 4 bases and J 1 base, leaving 10 bases between the germline ends. The CDR3 coding sequence is TGTGCCAGCAGCCCACTACTCGCGAACACTGAAGCTTTCTTT. Amino acids: CASSPLLANTEAFF.

The chain joins TRBV24-1 to TRBJ2-5, with TRBD1 matching 9 bases. The J segment lost 5 bases and the V segment lost 4 bases, leaving 7 bases of the junction unmatched. The CDR3 is made up of 15 amino acids. Germline V gene data show CDR1 as KGHDR and CDR2 as SFDVKD. The chain's CDR3 is CATSDLQGAGETQYF. Written as DNA, the CDR3 is TGTGCCACCAGTGACTTACAGGGGGCAGGCGAGACCCAGTACTTC.

This clone came up once. This chain connects TRBV7-9 to TRBJ2-1, with 10 bases fitting TRBD2. Per the germline V gene, CDR1 is SEHNR and CDR2 is FQNEAQ (reference sequence). After removal of 6 bases from V and 4 bases from J, the junction contained 9 bases not matched to a gene. This CDR3 is 16 amino acids long. The CDR3 DNA is TGTGCCAGCAGTCAAATACCGGGACTAGCGTACAATGAGCAGTTCTTC. Translating it yields CASSQIPGLAYNEQFF.

The chain carries TRBV12-3 or TRBV12-4 and TRBJ2-2; D gene uncertain. This CDR3 has 13 residues. V was clipped by 3 bases and J by 6 bases, with 8 bases between them. CDR3 loop: CASSFGESGELFF. The CDR3 DNA reads as TGTGCCAGCAGTTTCGGAGAATCCGGGGAGCTGTTTTTT.

V gene TRBV27 combines with J gene TRBJ2-3, with 10 bases lining up with TRBD2. The CDR3 spans 15 residues. Germline CDR1 and CDR2: MNHEY and SMNVEV (reference sequence). The V gene end was trimmed by 3 bases and the J gene end by 5 bases; junction bases not matched to a gene: 5. CDR3 in amino acids: CASSFVAGGVDTQYF. For the CDR3, the DNA is TGTGCCAGCAGTTTCGTAGCGGGAGGTGTAGATACGCAGTATTTT.

V is TRBV9 and J is TRBJ2-1, with D possibly matching TRBD1 (6 bases). The CDR3 contains 16 residues. Germline loops: CDR1 SGDLS, CDR2 YYNGEE. With 0 bases removed from V and 5 bases from J, the gap between germline ends came to 15 bases. The CDR3 sequence is CASSVALGTTDNEQFF. DNA of the CDR3: TGTGCCAGCAGCGTAGCCCTGGGGACAACCGACAATGAGCAGTTCTTC.

This chain connects TRBV7-9 to TRBJ2-3; 8 bases map to TRBD1. CDR3 size: 14 residues. Germline assignment: CDR1 SEHNR and CDR2 FQNEAQ (reference sequence). With 6 bases clipped from V and 2 bases from J, the junction kept 4 bases outside the gene matches. The CDR3 region has the DNA TGTGCCAGCAGTTCAGGGGGCCCCACAGATACGCAGTATTTT. Translated, it gives CASSSGGPTDTQYF.

V gene TRBV15 combines with J gene TRBJ1-5, with 8 bases aligning to TRBD1. CDR3 length: 15 amino acids. Per the germline V gene, CDR1 is LNHNV and CDR2 is YYDKDF (reference sequence). J was trimmed by 8 bases and V by 0 bases; bases with no gene match: 6. The CDR3 is CATSRDQDRVEPQHF. In DNA, the CDR3 is TGTGCCACCAGCAGAGATCAGGACAGGGTCGAGCCCCAGCATTTT.

V is TRBV12-2 and J is TRBJ2-3; the table's D call TRBD1 went unverified against the DNA. TRBV12-2 counts as a pseudogene. The CDR3 spans 17 residues. The CDR3 sequence is CASRLARQATLTDTQYF. CDR3 sequence (DNA): TGTGCAAGTCGCTTAGCCAGACAGGCCACCCTCACAGATACGCAGTATTTT.

The chain couples TRBV28 to TRBJ2-1, with D possibly matching TRBD2 (5 bases). CDR1 MDHEN and CDR2 SYDVKM come from the germline V gene. The CDR3 covers 15 residues. V was trimmed by 3 bases and J by 8 bases, leaving 17 bases between them. The CDR3 DNA is TGTGCCAGCAGTTTGGCCCCCAGAGGGAAAGATGAGCAGTTCTTC. Residues: CASSLAPRGKDEQFF.